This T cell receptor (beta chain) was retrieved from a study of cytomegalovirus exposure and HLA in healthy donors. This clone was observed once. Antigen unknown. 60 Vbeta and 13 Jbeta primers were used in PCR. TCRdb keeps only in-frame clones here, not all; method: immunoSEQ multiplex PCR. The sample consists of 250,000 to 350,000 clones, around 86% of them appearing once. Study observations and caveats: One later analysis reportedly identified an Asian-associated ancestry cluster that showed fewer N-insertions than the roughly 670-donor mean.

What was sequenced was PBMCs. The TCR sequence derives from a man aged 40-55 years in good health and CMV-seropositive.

The CDR3 coding sequence is TGTGCCACCAGCCCGAGGATGGTAGCTCCATGGGAGCAGTACTTC. Its translation: CATSPRMVAPWEQYF. The rearrangement joins TRBV15 to TRBJ2-7, with no clear D. Germline CDR1 reads LNHNV; CDR2 reads YYDKDF (reference sequence). Deletions cut 5 bases from V and 7 bases from J, with 21 bases between. The CDR3 runs to 15 residues. Looking up the rest from reference TRBV15 and TRBJ2-7 gives the full variable domain: DAMVIQNPRYQVTQFGKPVTLSCSQTLNHNVMYWYQQKSSQAPKLLFHYYDKDFNNEADTPDNFQSRRPNTSFCFLDIRSPGLGDTAMYLCATSPRMVAPWEQYFGPGTRLTVT.